What follows are 14 T cell receptor beta chains derived from one specimen sequenced in a study of cytomegalovirus exposure and HLA in healthy donors. Vbeta (60) and Jbeta (13) primers were used in the PCR. Assay used: immunoSEQ multiplex PCR; TCRdb lists only in-frame clones, some missing. The data contain approximately 84,000 clones, 75% of them singletons. Sequenced: PBMCs. Receptors were obtained from a man in his forties in good health and CMV-seronegative.

The rearrangement links TRBV6-5 to TRBJ2-7, with 10 bases fitting TRBD1. The CDR3 has 14 residues. Germline trimming cut 7 bases from V and 4 bases from J; bases unmatched to any gene: 7. Germline CDR1 MNHEY, CDR2 SVGAGI. DNA of the CDR3: TGTGCCAGCACCCCCGACAGGGGGCTGTACGAGCAGTACTTC. Encoded protein: CASTPDRGLYEQYF.

This clone was counted only a few times. The V call is TRBV6-6, the J call TRBJ1-1; 10 nucleotides match TRBD1. This CDR3 spans 13 amino acids. Germline loops: CDR1 MNHNY, CDR2 SVGAGI (reference sequence). V was clipped by 9 bases and J by 11 bases; unmatched bases: 12. CDR3 coding DNA: TGTGCCAGTGGACAGGGGGGTTACGGTAACGCTTTCTTT. It yields the protein CASGQGGYGNAFF.

The rearrangement links TRBV6-1 to TRBJ1-2; D might be TRBD1 (5 bases). Trimming cost V 0 bases and J 2 bases, with 7 bases left between them. This CDR3 is 14 amino acids long. Germline CDR1 reads MNHNS; CDR2 reads SASEGT. The CDR3 loop is CASSEAGGNYGYTF. The CDR3, as DNA: TGTGCCAGCAGTGAAGCTGGGGGGAACTATGGCTACACCTTC.

The V call is TRBV7-8, the J call TRBJ1-3, with unresolved D. The germline gives CDR1 SGHVS, CDR2 FQNEAQ. The ends were cut back, 1 base at V and 0 bases at J, with 7 bases in the middle. This CDR3 spans 15 amino acids. The CDR3 bases are TGTGCCAGCAGCTTAGGCGGATACTCTGGAAACACCATATATTTT. This translates into CASSLGGYSGNTIYF.

This clone was recorded only once. The rearrangement uses TRBV6-6 and TRBJ2-5; 7 bases map to TRBD2. This CDR3 is 15 amino acids long. The germline V gene encodes CDR1 MNHNY and CDR2 SVGAGI (reference sequence). V lost 6 bases, J lost 2 bases, and 9 bases stayed unmatched. The CDR3 sequence is CASSNALRGQETQYF. CDR3 coding DNA: TGTGCCAGCAGCAACGCTCTGCGGGGGCAAGAGACCCAGTACTTC.

For this clone: The sample contains more than one DNA sequence encoding this CDR3. The rearrangement joins TRBV29-1 to TRBJ1-5, with D tentatively TRBD1 (6 bases). The ends were cut back, 4 bases at V and 5 bases at J, with 12 bases in the middle. Germline lookup yields CDR1 SQVTM and CDR2 ANQGSEA. The CDR3 loop spans 13 amino acids. DNA for the CDR3: TGCAGCGTTGGGCAGGGGAAAGATCAGCCCCAGCATTTT. Amino acids: CSVGQGKDQPQHF.

The chain employs TRBV18 and TRBJ2-3; 7 nucleotides line up with TRBD2. The germline V gene encodes CDR1 KGHSH and CDR2 LQKENI. Unmatched junction bases numbered 7, after V lost 0 bases and J lost 4 bases. This CDR3 spans 16 amino acids. CDR3 nucleotides: TGTGCCAGCTCACCACCGTCGACTAGCTCCCCAGATACGCAGTATTTT. Translation: CASSPPSTSSPDTQYF.

The chain couples TRBV6-1 to TRBJ2-3; 7 nucleotides match TRBD1. The germline V gene encodes CDR1 MNHNS and CDR2 SASEGT. Trimming took 4 bases from V and 5 from J; bases not matched to a gene: 6. This CDR3 contains 14 residues. The CDR3 DNA sequence: TGTGCCAGCAGTGGAACAGGGGTTGGAGATACGCAGTATTTT. The encoded protein is CASSGTGVGDTQYF.

The V call is TRBV7-6, the J call TRBJ2-2; D remains ambiguous. The CDR3 has 15 amino acids. CDR1 is SGHVS and CDR2 is FNYEAQ in the germline V gene. Trimming removed 1 base at V and 0 bases at J, with 6 bases between. In nucleotides, the CDR3 is TGTGCCAGCAGCTTAGGGGCCTCGAACACCGGGGAGCTGTTTTTT. Its translation is CASSLGASNTGELFF. Full variable domain (rest looked up from reference TRBV7-6 and TRBJ2-2): GAGVSQSPRYKVTKRGQDVALRCDPISGHVSLYWYRQALGQGPEFLTYFNYEAQQDKSGLPNDRFSAERPEGSISTLTIQRTEQRDSAMYRCASSLGASNTGELFFGEGSRLTVL.

The gene calls are TRBV14 and TRBJ2-1; D call uncertain. The CDR3 contains 16 residues. CDR1 is SGHDN and CDR2 is FVKESK in the germline V gene. Trimming pared 3 bases from V and 0 bases from J, leaving 12 bases between. CDR3 in DNA: TGTGCCAGCAGCCACTCCGCTATGAGCTCCTACAATGAGCAGTTCTTC. Translation gives CASSHSAMSSYNEQFF.

Only one count was recorded for this clone. V gene TRBV4-1 combines with J gene TRBJ1-1; 11 nucleotides agree with TRBD1. The CDR3 runs to 15 residues. Germline V gene sequence: CDR1 MGHRA, CDR2 YSYEKL. V shed 6 bases, J shed 5 bases, and the junction held 8 bases outside the gene matches. The CDR3 protein is CASRETGQGGTEAFF. DNA of the CDR3: TGCGCCAGCAGAGAAACGGGACAGGGGGGAACTGAAGCTTTCTTT.

Here the CDR3 reads CASSFGQIYNSPLHF. The DNA of the CDR3 is TGTGCCAGCAGCTTCGGACAGATTTATAATTCACCCCTCCACTTT. The chain employs TRBV7-9 and TRBJ1-6; D is possibly TRBD1 (6 bases). The CDR3 runs 15 residues. Germline values: CDR1 SEHNR, CDR2 FQNEAQ (reference sequence). Deletions cut 3 bases from V and 4 bases from J, with 10 bases between.

This chain uses TRBV5-6 with TRBJ1-1; D unclear. The CDR3 sequence is 15 residues long. The V and J ends lost 1 base and 4 bases respectively, with 14 bases between them. Germline V gene lookup returns CDR1 SGHDT and CDR2 YYEEEE. The DNA of the CDR3 is TGTGCCAGCAGCTTGAGGAGCCGGCTGCTCACTGAAGCTTTCTTT. Residues: CASSLRSRLLTEAFF.

V gene TRBV14 combines with J gene TRBJ2-7, with D perhaps matching TRBD1 (5 bases). Germline loops: CDR1 SGHDN, CDR2 FVKESK. The CDR3 has 15 amino acids. V shed 5 bases and J shed 3 bases, with 17 bases lying between them. CDR3 loop: CASSDLRRQFYEQYF. CDR3 sequence (DNA): TGTGCCAGCAGCGATCTCCGTCGACAGTTCTACGAGCAGTACTTC. Using reference TRBV14 and TRBJ2-7 for the parts outside the CDR3, the full variable domain is EAGVTQFPSHSVIEKGQTVTLRCDPISGHDNLYWYRRVMGKEIKFLLHFVKESKQDESGMPNNRFLAERTGGTYSTLKVQPAELEDSGVYFCASSDLRRQFYEQYFGPGTRLTVT.